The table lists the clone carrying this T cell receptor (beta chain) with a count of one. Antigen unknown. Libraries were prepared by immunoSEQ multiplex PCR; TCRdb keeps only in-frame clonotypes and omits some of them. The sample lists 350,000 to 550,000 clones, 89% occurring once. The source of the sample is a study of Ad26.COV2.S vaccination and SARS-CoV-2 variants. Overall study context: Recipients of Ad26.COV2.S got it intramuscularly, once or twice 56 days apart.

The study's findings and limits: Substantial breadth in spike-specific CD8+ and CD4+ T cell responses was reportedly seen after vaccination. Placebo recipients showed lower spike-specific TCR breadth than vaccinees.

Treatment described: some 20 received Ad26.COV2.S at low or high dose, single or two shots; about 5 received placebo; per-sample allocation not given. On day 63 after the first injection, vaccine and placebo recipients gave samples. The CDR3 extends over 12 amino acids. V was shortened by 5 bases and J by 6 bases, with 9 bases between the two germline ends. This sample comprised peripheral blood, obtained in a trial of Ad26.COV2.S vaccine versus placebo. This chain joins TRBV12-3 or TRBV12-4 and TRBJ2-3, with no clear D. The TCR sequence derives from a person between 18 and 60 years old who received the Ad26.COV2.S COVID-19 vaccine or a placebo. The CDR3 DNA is TGTGCCAGCAGTCGGACCCTGGATACGCAGTATTTT. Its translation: CASSRTLDTQYF.